This TCR beta chain was captured by sequencing in a study of shared clonotypes between healthy human individuals (dated by TCRdb to about 2020). Broadly, across the study: The cohort included a few men and a couple of women between 18 and 49 years of age. Leukapheresis yielded between about 0.9 and 10 billion PBMCs per donor. To increase sequencing depth and limit assay-specific biases, different laboratories used diverse techniques to prepare libraries and sequence TCR repertoires. To estimate repertoire size and how much clonotype sharing occurs between individuals, the study deeply sequenced the blood TCR repertoires of about five healthy adults. For each donor, three plates each were used for CD4 naive and CD4 memory, two plates were used for CD8 naive, and one plate was used for CD8 memory.

The donors were healthy, HIV-negative adults who had no recently reported acute infections or vaccinations. All donors were Caucasian adults living in Nashville, Tennessee, USA. CD4+ T cells were enriched by magnetic negative selection; naive cells were then positively selected on CD45RA, and the negative fraction formed the memory subset. Blood was collected by leukapheresis, and PBMCs were isolated by Ficoll-Histopaque density gradient centrifugation and then cryopreserved in liquid nitrogen vapor phase. Analytical flow cytometry was used to check the purity and quantity of each magnetically sorted T cell population. Genomic DNA was isolated from every sorted fraction and measured by UV absorbance on a Nanodrop 2000c. With regard to this clone: It has no known antigen specificity. No much larger clone is present one base from it, and per-base qualities are unavailable.

Using the deep immunoSEQ assay, multiplex PCR amplified TCR CDR3 regions from genomic DNA. Extracted genomic DNA from each cell subset was distributed evenly across all wells of several immunoSEQ 96-well plates, and each plate was treated as a replicate. Each replicate PCR for sorted subsets received about 0.2 ug genomic DNA, equal to about 30,000 T cell genomes. Purified libraries were quantified with a Qubit 3.0 fluorometer, sized on a Bioanalyzer 2100, and re-quantified with the KAPA Library Quantification kit. Every immunoSEQ 96-well plate was sequenced on a dedicated single-read 150-cycle Illumina NextSeq 550 flow cell. Concerning the study's data processing: Because the immunoSEQ output included only junctional sequences and no quality scores, the filtering could not be the same as the filtering used for full-length reads. Sequences were annotated with PyIR, a Python wrapper for IgBLAST v1.9, using IMGT germline references to assign V/J genes and CDR3. Reads with weak V/J assignments (E-value above 1e-6), missing CDR3, stop codons, out-of-frame junctions, or ambiguous translated residues were removed. A V3J clonotype was defined by an identical inferred V gene, J gene, and CDR3 amino acid sequence. Percentage overlap between repertoires was calculated by dividing the number of shared unique clonotypes by the size of the smaller repertoire. Three approaches were used to assess repertoire richness: RTK rarefaction, the Chao1 estimator, and Recon v2.1 estimates of unobserved clonotypes. Generation probabilities were computed with OLGA for all TCRbeta clonotypes obtained by the gDNA method from several donors. TCRdb stores this immuneACCESS table with in-frame sequences only. Part of the clones is absent; in the studies checked, under half of the shortfall reflects unresolved V genes, and no reason is known for the rest. Clone size and the V and J calls come from that table; the DNA yielded D and trimming. The sample contains some 980,000 clones, around 80% of them found a single time. The ten largest clones take up approximately 1.5% of the sample.

Here is what the overall study found, with its caveats: Naive subsets generally had larger estimated clonotype richness than memory subsets. Compared with non-shared clonotypes, clonotypes shared by all four sorted-subset donors had higher generation probabilities. Incomplete sequencing was indicated by rarefaction of sorted-subset datasets, despite the large sequencing depth. Pairwise subsampling indicated that sequencing depth was expected to affect the degree of clonotype sharing among donors. When four donors were compared, the shared fraction of clonotypes was about 5% for naive CD4, about 4% for naive CD8, more than 2% for memory CD4, and less than 0.45% for memory CD8. Sampling was restricted to blood, and TCR repertoires in tissue are likely to differ from TCR repertoires in blood. Because the study included only a small number of donors, the genetic and exposure-history diversity represented was limited.

A distance of 12 bases separates the germline ends of V and J, which lose 3 bases and 3 bases respectively. As encoded in the germline V gene, CDR1 is SNHLY while CDR2 is FYNNEI. The cysteine opens and the phenylalanine closes a CDR3 of 15 amino acids. Solely the CDR3 DNA is kept, with 45 bases framed from the first base. Rearrangement joined TRBV2 to TRBJ1-5; the D gene is perhaps TRBD1, from 5 matching bases. The sequenced sample consisted of memory CD4+ T cells sorted from blood. The sample's cell subset or site label is to be understood as: CD45RA-negative fraction. The source of this sequence is a man aged 18 to 29 in good health. The DNA sequence follows: TGTGCCAGCAGTGATTACAGGATGGTCAATCAGCCCCAGCATTTT. The resulting protein is CASSDYRMVNQPQHF.